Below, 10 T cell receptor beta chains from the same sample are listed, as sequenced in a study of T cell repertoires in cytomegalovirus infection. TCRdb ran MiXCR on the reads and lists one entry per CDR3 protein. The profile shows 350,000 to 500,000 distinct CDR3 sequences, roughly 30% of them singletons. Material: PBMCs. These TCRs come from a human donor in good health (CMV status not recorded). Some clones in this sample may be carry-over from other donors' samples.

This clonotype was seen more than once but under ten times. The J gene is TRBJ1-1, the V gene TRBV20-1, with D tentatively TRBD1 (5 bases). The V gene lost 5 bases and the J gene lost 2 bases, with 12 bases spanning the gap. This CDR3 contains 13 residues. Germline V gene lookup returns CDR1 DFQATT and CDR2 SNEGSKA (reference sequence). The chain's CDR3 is CSAFHRINTEAFF. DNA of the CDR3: TGCAGTGCTTTTCACAGGATTAACACTGAAGCTTTCTTT.

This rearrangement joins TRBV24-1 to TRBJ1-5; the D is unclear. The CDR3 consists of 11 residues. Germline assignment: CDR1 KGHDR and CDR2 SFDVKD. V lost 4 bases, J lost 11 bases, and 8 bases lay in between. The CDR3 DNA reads TGTGCCACCAGTGAGGGTTTTTCCCAGCATTTT. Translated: CATSEGFSQHF.

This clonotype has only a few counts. DNA for the CDR3: TGCGCCAGCAGCCACCGGGACAGAAACTCTTGGGAGCAGTACTTC. It codes for CASSHRDRNSWEQYF. The rearrangement links TRBV4-1 to TRBJ2-7; 7 nucleotides match TRBD1. Germline trimming cut 3 bases from V and 7 bases from J; bases unmatched to any gene: 12. This CDR3 has 15 amino acids. Germline lookup yields CDR1 MGHRA and CDR2 YSYEKL.

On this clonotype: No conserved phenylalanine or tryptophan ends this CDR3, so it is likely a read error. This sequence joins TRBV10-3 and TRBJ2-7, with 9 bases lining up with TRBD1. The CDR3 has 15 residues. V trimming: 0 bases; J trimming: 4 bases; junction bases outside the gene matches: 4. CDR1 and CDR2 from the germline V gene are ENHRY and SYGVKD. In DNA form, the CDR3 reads TGTGCCATCAGTGAGTCAGGGACAGGGTATTACGAGCAGTACTCC. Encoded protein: CAISESGTGYYEQYS.

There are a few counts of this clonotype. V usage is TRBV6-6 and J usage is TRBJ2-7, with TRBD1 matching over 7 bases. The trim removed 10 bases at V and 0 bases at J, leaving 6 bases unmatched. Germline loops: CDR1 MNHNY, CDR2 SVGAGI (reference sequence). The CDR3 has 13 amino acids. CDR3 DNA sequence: TGTGCCACAAGGACAGGAAGCTCCTACGAGCAGTACTTC. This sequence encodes CATRTGSSYEQYF.

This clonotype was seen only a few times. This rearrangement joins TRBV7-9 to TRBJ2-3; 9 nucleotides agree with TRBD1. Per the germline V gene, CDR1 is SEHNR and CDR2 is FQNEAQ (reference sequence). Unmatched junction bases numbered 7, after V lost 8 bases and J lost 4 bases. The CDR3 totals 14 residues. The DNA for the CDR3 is TGTGCCAGCCTTGACACAGGGGGCGCAGATACGCAGTATTTT. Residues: CASLDTGGADTQYF.

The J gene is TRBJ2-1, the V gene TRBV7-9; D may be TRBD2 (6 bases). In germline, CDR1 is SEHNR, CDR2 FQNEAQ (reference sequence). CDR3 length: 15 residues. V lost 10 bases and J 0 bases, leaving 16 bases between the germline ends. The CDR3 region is CAICGGDHSYNEQFF. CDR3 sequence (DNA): TGTGCCATCTGTGGCGGGGACCACTCCTACAATGAGCAGTTCTTC. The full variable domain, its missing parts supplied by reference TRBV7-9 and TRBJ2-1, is DTGVSQNPRHKITKRGQNVTFRCDPISEHNRLYWYRQTLGQGPEFLTYFQNEAQLEKSRLLSDRFSAERPKGSFSTLEIQRTEQGDSAMYLCAICGGDHSYNEQFFGPGTRLTVL.

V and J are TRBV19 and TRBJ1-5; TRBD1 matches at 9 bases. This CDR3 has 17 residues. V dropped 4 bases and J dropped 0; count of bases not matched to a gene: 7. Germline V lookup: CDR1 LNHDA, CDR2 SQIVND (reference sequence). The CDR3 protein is CASSRRTGDFSNQPQHF. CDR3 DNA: TGTGCCAGTAGTAGAAGGACAGGGGATTTTAGCAATCAGCCCCAGCATTTT.

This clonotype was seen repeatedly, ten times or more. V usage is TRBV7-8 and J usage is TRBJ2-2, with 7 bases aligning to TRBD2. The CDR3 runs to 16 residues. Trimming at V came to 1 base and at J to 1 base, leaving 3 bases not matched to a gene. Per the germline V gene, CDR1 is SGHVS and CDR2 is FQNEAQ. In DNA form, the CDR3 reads TGTGCCAGCAGCTTAGAATCTAGCGGGAACACCGGGGAGCTGTTTTTT. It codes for CASSLESSGNTGELFF.

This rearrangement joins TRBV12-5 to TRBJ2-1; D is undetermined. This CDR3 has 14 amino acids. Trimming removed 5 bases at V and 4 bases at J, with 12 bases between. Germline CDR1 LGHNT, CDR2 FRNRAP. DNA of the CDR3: TGTGCTAGTGGTACCAATGATAGGTACAATGAGCAGTTCTTC. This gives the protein CASGTNDRYNEQFF.